The 17 T cell receptor beta chains presented below share a single source sample, sequenced in a study of blood T cell repertoires in COVID-19. TCRdb's table, derived via immunoSEQ multiplex PCR, lists solely in-frame clones and lacks some. The data hold 130,000 to 150,000 clones, with roughly 84% observed a single time. Sequenced sample: peripheral blood. The receptor set was obtained from a human donor in a cohort sampled during active COVID-19.

Points on this clone: Other DNA sequences in the sample encode the same CDR3. The rearrangement joins TRBV7-9 to TRBJ2-7; D perhaps matches TRBD1 (6 bases). There are 12 residues in the CDR3. The germline V gene has CDR1 SEHNR and CDR2 FQNEAQ (reference sequence). V gave up 4 bases and J gave up 4 bases, with 8 bases separating them. CDR3 DNA: TGTGCCAGCAGCTCGCAGGGGTACGAGCAGTACTTC. Translation gives CASSSQGYEQYF.

The CDR3 nucleotides are TGCGCCAGCAGCCAAGTTGGGACTAGTGTACGAGAGACCCAGTACTTC. Its protein product is CASSQVGTSVRETQYF. The genes are TRBV4-1 and TRBJ2-5; TRBD2 matches at 8 bases. The CDR3 covers 16 residues. Per germline, CDR1 MGHRA and CDR2 YSYEKL. Trimming cost V 1 base and J 4 bases; bases outside gene matches: 8.

This chain connects TRBV5-1 to TRBJ2-7; possibly TRBD2 for D (6 bases). The CDR3 runs to 14 residues. Germline V gives CDR1 SGHRS, CDR2 YFSETQ. Trimming shortened V by 4 bases and J by 6 bases, and 17 bases separated the two germline ends. The CDR3 DNA reads TGCGCCAGCAGCCAGGAACTAGCATCGCCCGAGCAGTACTTC. It specifies CASSQELASPEQYF.

This chain connects TRBV19 to TRBJ2-1; no firm D call. The V gene's germline CDR1 is LNHDA and CDR2 SQIVND (reference sequence). This CDR3 is built from 14 residues. V lost 3 bases, J lost 0 bases, and 6 bases lay in between. CDR3 amino acids: CASSIASSYNEQFF. The CDR3 nucleotides are TGTGCCAGTAGTATCGCGAGCTCCTACAATGAGCAGTTCTTC.

V is TRBV9 and J is TRBJ2-3; 10 positions agree with TRBD2. The CDR3 runs 19 residues. The V segment lost 4 bases and the J segment 2 bases; nucleotides outside the gene matches: 16. Per the germline V gene, CDR1 is SGDLS and CDR2 is YYNGEE. CDR3 in DNA: TGTGCCAGCAGCTCCGGACTAGCGGTCGGTCTTAGAACCACAGATACGCAGTATTTT. The encoded protein is CASSSGLAVGLRTTDTQYF.

This chain joins TRBV15 and TRBJ2-7, with D tentatively TRBD1 (6 bases). This CDR3 spans 15 amino acids. V shed 0 bases and J shed 2 bases, with 11 bases lying between them. The V gene's germline CDR1 is LNHNV and CDR2 YYDKDF (reference sequence). The CDR3 loop reads CATSRDLRGPYEQYF. CDR3 nucleotide sequence: TGTGCCACCAGCAGAGATCTCAGGGGACCCTACGAGCAGTACTTC.

The CDR3 spells CAWGLGTTDTQYF. CDR3 nucleotides: TGTGCCTGGGGACTAGGTACCACAGATACGCAGTATTTT. The rearrangement joins TRBV30 to TRBJ2-3; 7 bases map to TRBD2. Trimming cost V 5 bases and J 2 bases; bases outside gene matches: 4. CDR3 size: 13 residues. CDR1 is GTSNPN, CDR2 SVGIG, per germline (reference sequence).

The rearrangement links TRBV18 to TRBJ2-2; possibly TRBD1 for D (6 bases). The CDR3 contains 14 residues. The V gene lost 3 bases and the J gene lost 4 bases, with 9 bases spanning the gap. Per the germline V gene, CDR1 is KGHSH and CDR2 is LQKENI. The CDR3 coding sequence is TGTGCCAGCTCACCGAGGACAGTCACCGGGGAGCTGTTTTTT. The encoded protein is CASSPRTVTGELFF. The full variable domain, its missing parts supplied by reference TRBV18 and TRBJ2-2, is NAGVMQNPRHLVRRRGQEARLRCSPMKGHSHVYWYRQLPEEGLKFMVYLQKENIIDESGMPKERFSAEFPKEGPSILRIQQVVRGDSAAYFCASSPRTVTGELFFGEGSRLTVL.

The chain recombines TRBV12-5 with TRBJ1-6, with 9 bases matching TRBD1. CDR3 length equals 21 residues. V trimming: 3 bases; J trimming: 0 bases; junction bases outside the gene matches: 15. Looked up from germline, CDR1 is LGHNT and CDR2 is FRNRAP. The CDR3 nucleotides are TGTGCTAGTGGTTTCCTCGGACCGGGACAGGGTTTAAGCTCCTATAATTCACCCCTCCACTTT. This gives the protein CASGFLGPGQGLSSYNSPLHF.

The chain joins TRBV9 to TRBJ2-2, with a possible D match to TRBD1 (5 bases). In germline, CDR1 is SGDLS, CDR2 YYNGEE. Trimming left V 3 bases short and J 8 bases short, with 17 bases between. The CDR3 runs 15 residues. CDR3: CASSAYRRPIGELFF. Written as DNA, the CDR3 is TGTGCCAGCAGCGCCTACAGGAGACCGATAGGGGAGCTGTTTTTT.

CDR3 residues: CASSTGGNEQFF. The CDR3 coding sequence is TGTGCCAGCAGTACGGGGGGCAATGAGCAGTTCTTC. The chain joins TRBV6-6 to TRBJ2-1; 7 nucleotides align to TRBD2. The CDR3 loop spans 12 amino acids. V trimming: 5 bases; J trimming: 6 bases; junction bases outside the gene matches: 1. Germline-derived CDR1 and CDR2 are MNHNY and SVGAGI (reference sequence).

CDR3 loop: CASSIHSGRANGANVLTF. CDR3 coding DNA: TGTGCCAGCAGCATCCACAGCGGGAGGGCCAATGGGGCCAACGTCCTGACTTTC. The rearrangement joins TRBV13 to TRBJ2-6, with 10 bases that match TRBD2. The CDR3 length is 18 residues. The germline V gene has CDR1 PRHDT and CDR2 FYEKMQ (reference sequence). Trimming removed 5 bases from V and 3 bases from J; junction bases left unmatched: 10.

J is TRBJ2-3 and V is TRBV7-2, with D possibly being TRBD1 (6 bases). Trimming pared 11 bases from V and 6 bases from J, leaving 21 bases between. The germline V gene has CDR1 SGHTA and CDR2 FQGNSA. The CDR3 consists of 14 residues. The CDR3 loop reads CAGGAWATGDTQYF. The CDR3 nucleotides are TGTGCCGGGGGCGCTTGGGCTACTGGGGATACGCAGTATTTT.

The V gene is TRBV12-3 or TRBV12-4, the J gene TRBJ2-1, with D maybe TRBD2 (5 bases). CDR3 length equals 12 residues. V was pared by 3 bases and J by 10 bases, with 10 bases between. The chain's CDR3 is CASSFPRGEQFF. The CDR3 DNA reads TGTGCCAGCAGTTTCCCCCGAGGGGAGCAGTTCTTC.

This chain uses TRBV7-9 with TRBJ2-3; possibly TRBD2 for D (5 bases). Germline assignment: CDR1 SEHNR and CDR2 FQNEAQ (reference sequence). The CDR3 covers 17 residues. V lost 5 bases to trimming and J lost 3 bases, with 21 bases between them. This CDR3 is CASSPASVWGATDTQYF. CDR3 bases: TGTGCCAGCAGCCCGGCCTCTGTATGGGGAGCGACAGATACGCAGTATTTT.

The V and J genes are TRBV19 and TRBJ2-6; D is unresolved. Germline V CDR1 and CDR2: LNHDA, SQIVND (reference sequence). The CDR3 loop spans 16 amino acids. V shed 4 bases and J shed 0 bases, with 10 bases lying between them. The CDR3 reads CASSRPADSGANVLTF. The CDR3, as DNA: TGTGCCAGTAGTAGACCCGCGGACTCTGGGGCCAACGTCCTGACTTTC. Looking up the rest from reference TRBV19 and TRBJ2-6 gives the full variable domain: DGGITQSPKYLFRKEGQNVTLSCEQNLNHDAMYWYRQDPGQGLRLIYYSQIVNDFQKGDIAEGYSVSREKKESFPLTVTSAQKNPTAFYLCASSRPADSGANVLTFGAGSRLTVL.

The chain is built from TRBV6-5 and TRBJ2-2, with D possibly being TRBD2 (5 bases). The V gene's germline CDR1 is MNHEY and CDR2 SVGAGI. The CDR3 sequence is 15 residues long. Trimming removed 2 bases at V and 6 bases at J, with 13 bases between. The CDR3 DNA is TGTGCCAGCAGTTACAGAAACGTCGGGGCCGGGGAGCTGTTTTTT. This gives the protein CASSYRNVGAGELFF.